What follows are 14 T cell receptor beta chains derived from one specimen sequenced in a study of shared clonotypes between healthy human individuals (dated by TCRdb to 2020 to 2022). The library was generated by the immunoSEQ multiplex PCR assay. What TCRdb holds here is the immuneACCESS table cut down to in-frame rearrangements. Part of the clones is not present; checked against another copy, under half of the missing clones reflect an unresolved V gene, and the others are unexplained. Across this sample there are approximately 1.1 million clones, with approximately 78% seen only once. The biggest ten clones account for approximately 0.56% of the sample. Sequencing was performed on memory CD4+ T cells from PBMCs. This specimen's cell subset or site label, per the study, means: CD45RA-negative fraction. All receptors come from a man aged 18-30 years in good health. Some clones in this sample may be carry-over from other donors' samples.

This chain connects TRBV28 to TRBJ1-4; perhaps TRBD1 as D (5 bases). This CDR3 spans 14 amino acids. CDR1 is MDHEN and CDR2 is SYDVKM in the germline V gene. Trimming took 6 bases from V and 8 from J, leaving 16 bases between them. The CDR3 region is CASSSGGVGEKLFF. In DNA, the CDR3 is TGTGCCAGCAGCTCGGGGGGAGTAGGAGAAAAACTGTTTTTT. The full variable domain, rest sourced from reference TRBV28 and TRBJ1-4, is DVKVTQSSRYLVKRTGEKVFLECVQDMDHENMFWYRQDPGLGLRLIYFSYDVKMKEKGDIPEGYSVSREKKERFSLILESASTNQTSMYLCASSSGGVGEKLFFGSGTQLSVL.

Details on this clone: The identical CDR3 is also encoded by other nucleotide sequences in the sample. The rearrangement uses TRBV7-2 and TRBJ1-5; D may be TRBD1 (5 bases). Germline CDR1 SGHTA, CDR2 FQGNSA. This CDR3 spans 13 amino acids. Trimming stripped 5 bases from V and 4 bases from J, with 9 bases between. CDR3: CASSPDSNQPQHF. In nucleotides, the CDR3 is TGTGCCAGCAGCCCAGACAGTAATCAGCCCCAGCATTTT.

The rearrangement uses TRBV10-3 and TRBJ1-5; 9 positions match TRBD1. V lost 3 bases to trimming and J lost 6 bases; unmatched junction nucleotides: 9. Germline CDR1 reads ENHRY; CDR2 reads SYGVKD. The CDR3 consists of 16 residues. CDR3 in DNA: TGTGCCATCAGTGACCTCGGGACAGGGAACGGTCAGCCCCAGCATTTT. It translates to CAISDLGTGNGQPQHF.

The count of this clone is one. The chain recombines TRBV7-3 with TRBJ2-1; D not resolved. Trimming took 4 bases from V and 5 from J, leaving 12 bases between them. The V gene's germline CDR1 is SGHTA and CDR2 FQGTGA. The CDR3 extends over 14 amino acids. CDR3 loop: CASSSSHGNNEQFF. CDR3 coding DNA: TGTGCCAGCAGCTCCTCCCACGGAAACAATGAGCAGTTCTTC.

The J gene is TRBJ2-5, the V gene TRBV6-5; the match to TRBD2 covers 11 bases. The ends lost 6 bases at V and 5 bases at J; junction bases unmatched: 5. The length of the CDR3 is 14 residues. CDR1 MNHEY and CDR2 SVGAGI come from the germline V gene. This CDR3 reads CASSLAGGGETQYF. In DNA, the CDR3 is TGTGCCAGCAGCCTAGCGGGAGGTGGGGAGACCCAGTACTTC.

Only one count was recorded for this clone. Germline and junction disagree at one end, which may indicate a read error. Other DNA variants within this sample encode the same CDR3. The CDR3 DNA sequence: TGCGCCAGCAGTTACTCGAATGGGGGTGGCGACGAGCAGTACTTC. Its protein product is CASSYSNGGGDEQYF. The chain is built from TRBV6-5 and TRBJ2-7; D is tentatively TRBD1 or TRBD2 (5 bases each). Germline CDR1 reads MNHEY; CDR2 reads SVGAGI. The CDR3 consists of 15 residues.

J is TRBJ2-1 and V is TRBV7-2; unclear D gene. The CDR3 extends over 16 amino acids. Trimming took off 1 base at V and 0 bases at J, with 10 bases between the two ends. Per the germline V gene, CDR1 is SGHTA and CDR2 is FQGNSA. The CDR3 DNA reads as TGTGCCAGCAGCTTAGGCGGACCCCGCTCCTACAATGAGCAGTTCTTC. It specifies CASSLGGPRSYNEQFF.

This chain uses TRBV25-1 with TRBJ2-5, with 7 bases matching TRBD2. Germline trimming cut 4 bases from V and 2 bases from J; bases unmatched to any gene: 7. The CDR3 length is 15 residues. Germline lookup yields CDR1 MGHDK and CDR2 SYGVNS. In DNA, the CDR3 is TGTGCCAGCAGTGGTATCCGGCGGGGGCAAGAGACCCAGTACTTC. It yields the protein CASSGIRRGQETQYF.

The chain uses TRBV25-1 and TRBJ2-3, with 9 bases identical to TRBD2. The CDR3 length is 16 residues. Germline assignment: CDR1 MGHDK and CDR2 SYGVNS. V lost 0 bases to trimming and J lost 4 bases; unmatched junction nucleotides: 5. In DNA, the CDR3 is TGTGCCAGCAGTGAATATTTGAGCGGGAGGTCAGATACGCAGTATTTT. This encodes CASSEYLSGRSDTQYF.

The V and J genes are TRBV6-6 and TRBJ1-1; maybe TRBD1 (5 bases). V lost 2 bases and J 0 bases, leaving 10 bases between the germline ends. Germline loops: CDR1 MNHNY, CDR2 SVGAGI (reference sequence). CDR3 size: 15 residues. CDR3 region: CASSYDGRVNTEAFF. DNA of the CDR3: TGTGCCAGCAGTTACGATGGCAGGGTGAACACTGAAGCTTTCTTT.

The chain combines TRBV18 with TRBJ2-2; D gene unclear. The V end was cut by 3 bases, the J end by 0 bases, with 8 bases between. This CDR3 comprises 15 residues. The germline V gene has CDR1 KGHSH and CDR2 LQKENI. CDR3 amino acids: CASSPDRSNTGELFF. The CDR3, as DNA: TGTGCCAGCTCACCGGACCGTTCGAACACCGGGGAGCTGTTTTTT. Full variable domain (rest looked up from reference TRBV18 and TRBJ2-2): NAGVMQNPRHLVRRRGQEARLRCSPMKGHSHVYWYRQLPEEGLKFMVYLQKENIIDESGMPKERFSAEFPKEGPSILRIQQVVRGDSAAYFCASSPDRSNTGELFFGEGSRLTVL.

The rearrangement uses TRBV7-2 and TRBJ1-1; possibly TRBD1 for D (5 bases). CDR1 SGHTA and CDR2 FQGNSA come from the germline V gene. This CDR3 contains 14 residues. V dropped 5 bases and J dropped 2 bases, with 12 bases sitting between them. This chain's CDR3 is CASSATTGNTEAFF. The CDR3 bases are TGTGCCAGCAGCGCTACCACAGGCAACACTGAAGCTTTCTTT.

The chain links TRBV5-6 to TRBJ2-1, with 9 bases lining up with TRBD2. Trimming removed 0 bases from V and 3 bases from J; junction bases left unmatched: 7. Germline values: CDR1 SGHDT, CDR2 YYEEEE. This CDR3 is 17 amino acids long. For the CDR3, the DNA is TGTGCCAGCAGCTTGGTAGGGGCGGGAGGGTTCTACAATGAGCAGTTCTTC. Protein sequence: CASSLVGAGGFYNEQFF.

V gene TRBV23-1 combines with J gene TRBJ2-2; TRBD1 agrees at 8 bases. TRBV23-1 is reported as an ORF; its role is uncertain. V shed 6 bases and J 1 base; nucleotides not matched to a gene: 7. The CDR3 has 16 residues. The CDR3 nucleotides are TGCGCCAGCAGGACTCCGACAGGGGTGAACACCGGGGAGCTGTTTTTT. It yields the protein CASRTPTGVNTGELFF.